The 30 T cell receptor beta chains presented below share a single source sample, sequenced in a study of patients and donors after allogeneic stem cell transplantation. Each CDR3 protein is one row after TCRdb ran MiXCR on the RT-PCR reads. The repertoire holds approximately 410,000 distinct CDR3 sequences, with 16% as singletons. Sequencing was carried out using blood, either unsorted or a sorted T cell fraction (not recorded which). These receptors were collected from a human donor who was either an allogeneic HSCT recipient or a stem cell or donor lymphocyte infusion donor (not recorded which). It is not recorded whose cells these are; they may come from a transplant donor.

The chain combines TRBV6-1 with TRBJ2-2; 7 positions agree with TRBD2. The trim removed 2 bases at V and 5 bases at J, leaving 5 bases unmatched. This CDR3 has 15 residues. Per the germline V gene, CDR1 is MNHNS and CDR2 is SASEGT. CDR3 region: CASSEFAGVTGELFF. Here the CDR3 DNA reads TGTGCCAGCAGTGAATTCGCGGGAGTTACCGGGGAGCTGTTTTTT.

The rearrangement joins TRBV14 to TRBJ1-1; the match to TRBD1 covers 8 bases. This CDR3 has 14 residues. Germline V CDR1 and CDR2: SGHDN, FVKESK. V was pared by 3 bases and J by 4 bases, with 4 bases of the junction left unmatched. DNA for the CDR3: TGTGCCAGCAGCCACCGGGACAGGACCACTGAAGCTTTCTTT. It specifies CASSHRDRTTEAFF. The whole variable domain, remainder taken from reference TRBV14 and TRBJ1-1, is EAGVTQFPSHSVIEKGQTVTLRCDPISGHDNLYWYRRVMGKEIKFLLHFVKESKQDESGMPNNRFLAERTGGTYSTLKVQPAELEDSGVYFCASSHRDRTTEAFFGQGTRLTVV.

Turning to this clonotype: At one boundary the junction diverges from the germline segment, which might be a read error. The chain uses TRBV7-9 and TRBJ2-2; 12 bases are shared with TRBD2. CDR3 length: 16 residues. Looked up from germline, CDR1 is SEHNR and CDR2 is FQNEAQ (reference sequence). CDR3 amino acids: CASSPRTSGNPGELFF. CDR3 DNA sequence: TGTGCCAGCAGCCCCCGGACTAGCGGGAACCCCGGGGAGCTGTTTTTT.

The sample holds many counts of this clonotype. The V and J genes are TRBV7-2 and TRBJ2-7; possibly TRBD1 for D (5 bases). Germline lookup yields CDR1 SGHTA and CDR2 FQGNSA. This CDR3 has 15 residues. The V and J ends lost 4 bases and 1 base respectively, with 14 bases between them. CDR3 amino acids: CASSSAPQGSYEQYF. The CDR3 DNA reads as TGTGCCAGCAGCTCAGCCCCCCAGGGTTCCTACGAGCAGTACTTC.

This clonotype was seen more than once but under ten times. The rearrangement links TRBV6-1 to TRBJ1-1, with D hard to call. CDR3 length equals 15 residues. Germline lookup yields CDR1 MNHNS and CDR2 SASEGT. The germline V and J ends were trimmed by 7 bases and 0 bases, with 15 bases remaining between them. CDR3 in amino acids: CASTLRRAMNTEAFF. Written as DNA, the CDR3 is TGTGCCAGCACCCTCCGGCGGGCGATGAACACTGAAGCTTTCTTT.

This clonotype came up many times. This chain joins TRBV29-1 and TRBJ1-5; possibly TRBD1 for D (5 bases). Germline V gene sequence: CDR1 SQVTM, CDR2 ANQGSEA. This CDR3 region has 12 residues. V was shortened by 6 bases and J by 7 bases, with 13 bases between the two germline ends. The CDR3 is CSVRFGDQPQHF. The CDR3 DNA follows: TGCAGCGTCCGGTTCGGGGACCAGCCCCAGCATTTT.

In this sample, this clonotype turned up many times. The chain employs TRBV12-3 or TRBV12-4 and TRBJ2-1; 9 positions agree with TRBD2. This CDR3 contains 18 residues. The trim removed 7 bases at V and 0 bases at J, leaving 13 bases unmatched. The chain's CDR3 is CASIWKRGVASSYNEQFF. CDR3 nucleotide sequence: TGTGCCAGCATCTGGAAGCGGGGGGTCGCAAGCTCCTACAATGAGCAGTTCTTC.

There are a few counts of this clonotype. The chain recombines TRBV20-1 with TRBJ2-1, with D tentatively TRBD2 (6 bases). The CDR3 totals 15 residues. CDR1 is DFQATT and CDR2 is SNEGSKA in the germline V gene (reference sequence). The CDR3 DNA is TGCAGGGTAGGAGGCGGCGGGAATACCTACAATGAGCAGTTCTTC. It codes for CRVGGGGNTYNEQFF.

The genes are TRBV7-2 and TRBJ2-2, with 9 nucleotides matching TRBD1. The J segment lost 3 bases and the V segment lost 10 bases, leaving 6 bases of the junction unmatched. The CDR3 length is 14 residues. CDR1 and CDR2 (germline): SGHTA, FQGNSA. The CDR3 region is CATSGQGDTGELFF. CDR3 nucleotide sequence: TGTGCCACCTCGGGACAGGGAGACACCGGGGAGCTGTTTTTT. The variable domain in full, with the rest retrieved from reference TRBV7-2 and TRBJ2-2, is GAGVSQSPSNKVTEKGKDVELRCDPISGHTALYWYRQSLGQGLEFLIYFQGNSAPDKSGLPSDRFSAERTGGSVSTLTIQRTQQEDSAVYLCATSGQGDTGELFFGEGSRLTVL.

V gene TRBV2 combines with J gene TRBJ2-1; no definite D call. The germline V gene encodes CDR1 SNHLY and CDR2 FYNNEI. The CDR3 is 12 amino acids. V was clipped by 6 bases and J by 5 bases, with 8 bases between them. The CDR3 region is CASRQSNNEQFF. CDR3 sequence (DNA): TGTGCCAGCAGACAGTCGAACAATGAGCAGTTCTTC.

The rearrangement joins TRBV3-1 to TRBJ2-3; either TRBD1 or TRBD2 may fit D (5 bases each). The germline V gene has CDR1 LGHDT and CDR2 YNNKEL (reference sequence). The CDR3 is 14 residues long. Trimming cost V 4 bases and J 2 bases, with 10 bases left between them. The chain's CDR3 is CASSPWDLTDTQYF. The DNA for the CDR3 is TGTGCCAGCAGCCCTTGGGACCTCACAGATACGCAGTATTTT.

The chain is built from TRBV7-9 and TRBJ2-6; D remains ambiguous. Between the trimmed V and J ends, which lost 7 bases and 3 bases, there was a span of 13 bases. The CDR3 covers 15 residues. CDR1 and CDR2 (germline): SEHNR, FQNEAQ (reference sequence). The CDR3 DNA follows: TGTGCCAGCAACCCCTTCCCCAATGGGGCCAACGTCCTGACTTTC. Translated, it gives CASNPFPNGANVLTF.

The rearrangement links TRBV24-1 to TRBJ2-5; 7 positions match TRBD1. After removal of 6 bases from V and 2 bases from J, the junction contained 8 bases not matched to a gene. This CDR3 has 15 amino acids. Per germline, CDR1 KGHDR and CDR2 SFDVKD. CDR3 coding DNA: TGTGCCACCAGTAAAAACGACAGGGCACAAGAGACCCAGTACTTC. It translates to CATSKNDRAQETQYF.

The CDR3 sequence is CASSPGTSQETQYF. The CDR3 coding sequence is TGTGCCAGCAGCCCCGGGACTAGTCAAGAGACCCAGTACTTC. V and J are TRBV11-2 and TRBJ2-5, with 8 positions matching TRBD2. Germline V lookup: CDR1 SGHAT, CDR2 FQNNGV. The CDR3 length is 14 residues. Germline trimming cut 5 bases from V and 2 bases from J; bases unmatched to any gene: 4.

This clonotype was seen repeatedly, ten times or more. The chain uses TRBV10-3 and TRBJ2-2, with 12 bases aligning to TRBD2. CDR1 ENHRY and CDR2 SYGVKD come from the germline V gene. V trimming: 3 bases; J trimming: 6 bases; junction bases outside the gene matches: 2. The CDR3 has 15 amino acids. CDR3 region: CAISELAGGPGELFF. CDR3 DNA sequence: TGTGCCATCAGTGAACTAGCGGGAGGCCCCGGGGAGCTGTTTTTT.

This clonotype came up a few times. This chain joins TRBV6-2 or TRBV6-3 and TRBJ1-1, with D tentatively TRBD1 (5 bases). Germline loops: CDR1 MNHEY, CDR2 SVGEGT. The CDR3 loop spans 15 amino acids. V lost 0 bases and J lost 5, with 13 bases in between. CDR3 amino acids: CASSYSKSGFTEAFF. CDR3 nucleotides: TGTGCCAGCAGTTACTCGAAGTCAGGGTTTACTGAAGCTTTCTTT.

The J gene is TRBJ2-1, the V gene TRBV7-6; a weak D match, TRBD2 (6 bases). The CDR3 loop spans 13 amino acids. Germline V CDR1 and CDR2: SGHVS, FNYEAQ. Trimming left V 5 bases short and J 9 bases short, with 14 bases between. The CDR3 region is CASSPSVGGEQFF. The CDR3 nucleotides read TGTGCCAGCAGCCCCTCAGTGGGGGGTGAGCAGTTCTTC.

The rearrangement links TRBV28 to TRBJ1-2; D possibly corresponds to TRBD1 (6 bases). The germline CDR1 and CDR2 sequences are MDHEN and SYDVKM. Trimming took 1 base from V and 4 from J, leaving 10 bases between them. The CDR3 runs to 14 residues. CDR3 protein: CASSLLAGVYGYTF. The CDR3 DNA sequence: TGTGCCAGCAGTTTATTAGCAGGGGTCTATGGCTACACCTTC.

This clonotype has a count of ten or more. The CDR3 nucleotides read TGTGCCAGTAGTATAGACAGGGGAAATGAGCAGTTCTTC. Residues: CASSIDRGNEQFF. J is TRBJ2-1 and V is TRBV19, with a weak D call TRBD1 (6 bases). Germline loops: CDR1 LNHDA, CDR2 SQIVND (reference sequence). V gave up 0 bases and J gave up 7 bases, with 7 bases separating them. The CDR3 consists of 13 residues.

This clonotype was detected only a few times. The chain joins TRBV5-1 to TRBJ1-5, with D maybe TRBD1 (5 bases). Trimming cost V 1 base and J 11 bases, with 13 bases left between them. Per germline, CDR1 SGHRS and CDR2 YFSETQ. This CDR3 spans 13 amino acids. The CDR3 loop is CASSLYGDGTQHF. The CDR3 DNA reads TGCGCCAGCAGCTTGTATGGGGACGGGACCCAGCATTTT. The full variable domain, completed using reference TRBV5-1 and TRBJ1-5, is KAGVTQTPRYLIKTRGQQVTLSCSPISGHRSVSWYQQTPGQGLQFLFEYFSETQRNKGNFPGRFSGRQFSNSRSEMNVSTLELGDSALYLCASSLYGDGTQHFGDGTRLSIL.

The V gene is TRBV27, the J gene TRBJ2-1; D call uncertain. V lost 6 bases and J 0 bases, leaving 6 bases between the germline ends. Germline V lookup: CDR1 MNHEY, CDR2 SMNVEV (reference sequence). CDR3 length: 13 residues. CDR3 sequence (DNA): TGTGCCAGCAGGCAAACCTCCTACAATGAGCAGTTCTTC. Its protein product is CASRQTSYNEQFF.

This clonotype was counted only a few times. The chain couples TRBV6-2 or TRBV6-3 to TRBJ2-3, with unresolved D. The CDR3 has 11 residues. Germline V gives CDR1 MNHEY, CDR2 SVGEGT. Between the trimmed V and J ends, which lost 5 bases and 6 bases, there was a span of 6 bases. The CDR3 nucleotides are TGTGCCAGCAGTCATGAGGATACGCAGTATTTT. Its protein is CASSHEDTQYF.

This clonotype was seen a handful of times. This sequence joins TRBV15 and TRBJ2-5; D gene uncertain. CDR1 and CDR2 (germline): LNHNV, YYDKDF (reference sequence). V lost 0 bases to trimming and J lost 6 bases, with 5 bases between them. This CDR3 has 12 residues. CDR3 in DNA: TGTGCCACCAGCAGAGATGTCCAGACCCAGTACTTC. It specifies CATSRDVQTQYF.

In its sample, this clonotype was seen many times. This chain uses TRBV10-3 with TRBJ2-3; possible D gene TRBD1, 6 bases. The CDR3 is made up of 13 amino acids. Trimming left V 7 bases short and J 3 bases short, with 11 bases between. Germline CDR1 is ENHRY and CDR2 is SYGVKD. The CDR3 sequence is CAITGQTTDTQYF. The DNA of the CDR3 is TGTGCCATCACAGGACAGACAACAGATACGCAGTATTTT.

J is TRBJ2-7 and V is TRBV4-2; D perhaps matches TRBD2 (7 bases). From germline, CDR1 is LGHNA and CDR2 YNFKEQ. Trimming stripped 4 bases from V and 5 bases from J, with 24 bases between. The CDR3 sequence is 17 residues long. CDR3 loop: CASSPPRGEGPGHEQYF. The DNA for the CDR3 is TGTGCCAGCAGCCCCCCTAGGGGGGAGGGCCCTGGACACGAGCAGTACTTC.

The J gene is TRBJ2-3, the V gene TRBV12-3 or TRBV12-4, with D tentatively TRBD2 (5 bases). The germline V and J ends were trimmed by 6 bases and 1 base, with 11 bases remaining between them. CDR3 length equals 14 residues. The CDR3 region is CASSPRGRTDTQYF. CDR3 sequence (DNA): TGTGCCAGCAGCCCACGCGGGCGCACAGATACGCAGTATTTT.

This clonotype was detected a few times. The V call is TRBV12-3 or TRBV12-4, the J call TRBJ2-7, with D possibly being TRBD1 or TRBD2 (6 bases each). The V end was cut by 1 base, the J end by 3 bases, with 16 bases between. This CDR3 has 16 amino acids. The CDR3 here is CASSLEGGSLLYEQYF. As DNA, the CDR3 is TGTGCCAGCAGTTTAGAGGGGGGATCCCTCCTCTACGAGCAGTACTTC.

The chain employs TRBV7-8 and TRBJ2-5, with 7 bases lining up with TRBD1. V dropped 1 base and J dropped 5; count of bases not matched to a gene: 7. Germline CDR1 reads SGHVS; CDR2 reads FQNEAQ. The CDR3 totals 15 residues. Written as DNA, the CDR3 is TGTGCCAGCAGCTTAGGTGACAGGGAACGCGAGACCCAGTACTTC. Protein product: CASSLGDRERETQYF. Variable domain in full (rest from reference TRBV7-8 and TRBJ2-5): GAGVSQSPRYKVAKRGQDVALRCDPISGHVSLFWYQQALGQGPEFLTYFQNEAQLDKSGLPSDRFFAERPEGSVSTLKIQRTQQEDSAVYLCASSLGDRERETQYFGPGTRLLVL.

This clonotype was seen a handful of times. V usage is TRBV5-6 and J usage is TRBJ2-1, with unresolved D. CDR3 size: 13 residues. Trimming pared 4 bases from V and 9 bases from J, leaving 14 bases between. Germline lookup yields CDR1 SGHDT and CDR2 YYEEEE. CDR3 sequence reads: CASSLPSGLEQFF. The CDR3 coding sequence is TGTGCCAGCAGCCTCCCCTCCGGGCTTGAGCAGTTCTTC.

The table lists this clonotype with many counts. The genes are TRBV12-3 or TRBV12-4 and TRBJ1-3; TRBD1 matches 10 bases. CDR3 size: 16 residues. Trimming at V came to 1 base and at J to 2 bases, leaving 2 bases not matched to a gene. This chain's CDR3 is CASSLGQGAAGNTIYF. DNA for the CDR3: TGTGCCAGCAGTTTAGGACAGGGGGCTGCTGGAAACACCATATATTTT.